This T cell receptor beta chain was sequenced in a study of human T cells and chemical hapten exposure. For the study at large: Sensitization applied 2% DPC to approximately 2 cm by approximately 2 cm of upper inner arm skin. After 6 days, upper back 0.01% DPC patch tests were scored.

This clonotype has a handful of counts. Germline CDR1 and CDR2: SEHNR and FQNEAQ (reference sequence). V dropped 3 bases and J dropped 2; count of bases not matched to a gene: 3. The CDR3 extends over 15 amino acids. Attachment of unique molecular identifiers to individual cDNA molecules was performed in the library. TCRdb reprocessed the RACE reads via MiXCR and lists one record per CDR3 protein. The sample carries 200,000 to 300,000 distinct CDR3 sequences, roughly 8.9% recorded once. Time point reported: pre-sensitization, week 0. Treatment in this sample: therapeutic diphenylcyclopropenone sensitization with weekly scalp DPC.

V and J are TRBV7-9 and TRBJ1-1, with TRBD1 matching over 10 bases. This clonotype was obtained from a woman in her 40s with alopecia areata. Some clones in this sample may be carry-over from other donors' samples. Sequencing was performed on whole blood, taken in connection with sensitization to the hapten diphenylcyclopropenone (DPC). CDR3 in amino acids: CASSLGQGFNTEAFF. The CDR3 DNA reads TGTGCCAGCAGCTTGGGACAGGGGTTTAACACTGAAGCTTTCTTT.